Reported below is one TCR beta chain. What this receptor recognizes is not known. No much larger clone exists at a distance of one base, and base qualities are not known. The library was generated by PCR. Sequencing instrument: Illumina HiSeq 2500. To reduce PCR and sequencing biases, unique molecular identifiers were incorporated into the TCR beta cDNA libraries. About 0.5 million cDNA molecules were obtained for every 1 to 10 million input T cells, so each molecule roughly corresponded to one T cell. The patient libraries were prepared and sequenced with the same protocol used for the earlier healthy control dataset. Within a given batch, samples were prepared together, multiplexed and sequenced on the same HiSeq lane. As for the original processing: MIGEC was used to process the raw barcoded reads, and molecular identifier groups with only a single read were discarded before consensus assembly and CDR3 extraction. Clonotype tables were post-analysed with VDJtools, and diversity was normalized by down-sampling all datasets to the smallest sample size. Repertoire overlap clustering matched CDR3 amino acid but not nucleotide sequences to correct batch-related cross-sample contamination. TCRdb took the public reads, trimmed them with fastp at Q25, ran MiXCR for clone calling and kept in-frame beta chains. Entries that share a CDR3 protein sequence are merged under the most common genes and DNA. These V and J calls derive from TCRdb rather than the authors' analysis. Recorded for this sample are around 400,000 distinct CDR3 sequences; about a third of them occurred a single time. Roughly an eighth of the sample is taken by the ten largest.

This sample was included in a study of post-analysis software for immune sequencing data (dated by TCRdb to between 2014 and 2017). As for the study more broadly: Recorded disease courses included relapsing-remitting, secondary progressive and progressive-relapsing multiple sclerosis, with some patients lacking subtype annotation. Patient repertoires were compared against 11 to 12 previously published healthy control repertoires from donors aged about 6 to 25 years. A subset of samples was prepared in parallel using single-end sample barcoding, then pooled and co-amplified after Illumina adapter ligation.

The research as a whole found: Significantly higher frequencies in patients than in controls were found for about five TRBV segments, including TRBV5-6, TRBV5-1 and TRBV20-1. Multiple sclerosis patients had significantly lower normalized Chao1 diversity than controls, a result that suggests substantial peripheral T-cell clonal expansion. The control group was slightly older than the multiple sclerosis patient group. Direct clustering with F measure revealed strong co-clustering of samples prepared in the same batch, which led to a batch-effect correction.

Trimming at the junction amounts to 1 base on V and 5 bases on J, and the germline ends lie 6 bases apart. From cysteine to phenylalanine, the CDR3 is 11 amino acids long. Left in the record is the CDR3 DNA by itself, 33 bases read in frame from the first base. The germline V gene (reference sequence) supplies CDR1 DFQATT and CDR2 SNEGSKA. TCR beta repertoires were profiled from peripheral blood of approximately 13 young patients with multiple sclerosis to demonstrate the VDJtools post-analysis software. The patients with multiple sclerosis were children and adolescents between about 6 and 16 years of age.

Sequencing used blood. The chain joins TRBV20-1 to TRBJ2-7; the D gene lacks a confident call. The receptor was isolated from a girl aged 10-17 years with multiple sclerosis. The CDR3: CSARGSHEQYF. The DNA is as follows: TGCAGTGCTAGAGGTTCCCACGAGCAGTACTTC.